This T cell receptor (beta chain) was sequenced in a study of blood T cell repertoires in COVID-19. Recovered participants had two consecutive negative NP/OP PCR tests, healthcare professional clearance, or symptom resolution. The germline CDR1 and CDR2 sequences are SGHNT and YYREEE (reference sequence). The CDR3 consists of 13 residues. V was shortened by 4 bases and J by 7 bases, with 15 bases between the two germline ends. Only in-frame clones appear in the TCRdb table, and some are missing; sequencing was by immunoSEQ multiplex PCR. Here the sample spans roughly 260,000 clones, roughly nine tenths being singletons.

The sequence came from a woman aged 18-29 years who had recovered from COVID-19. This chain connects TRBV5-4 to TRBJ2-7, with D maybe TRBD1 (6 bases). The sample consisted of PBMCs or T cells enriched from blood (not recorded which). The chain's CDR3 is CASSRNREWEQYF. The CDR3 DNA reads as TGTGCCAGCAGCCGTAACAGGGAATGGGAGCAGTACTTC.